The TCR beta chain under discussion was sequenced for a study of a mutant IDH1 vaccine in newly diagnosed glioma. The protocol was immunoSEQ multiplex PCR, while the TCRdb copy is restricted to in-frame clones and leaves out a portion. In the table there are 42,000 or so clones, about 80% of which are singletons. Of note for this clone: Its antigen is currently unknown.

Time point in this sample: week 35, safety follow-up. Vaccine doses each comprised 300 ug of mutant IDH1 20-mer peptide, with topical imiquimod. This CDR3 spans 14 amino acids. CDR1 and CDR2 (germline): SNHLY, FYNNEI. V lost 2 bases and J 4 bases, leaving 9 bases between the germline ends. The genes are TRBV2 and TRBJ1-5; D might be TRBD1 (6 bases). Sequenced here: PBMCs, sampled from a glioma patient whose treatment included an IDH1 peptide vaccine. The receptor was derived from a woman in her fifties or sixties with glioma. CDR3 bases: TGTGCCAGCAGTGAAATGGACAGAAATCAGCCCCAGCATTTT. This gives the protein CASSEMDRNQPQHF.